The rows below give T cell receptor beta chains drawn from one sample of a study of Graves' ophthalmopathy and Graves' hyperthyroidism. One entry per CDR3 protein results from TCRdb running MiXCR on the multiplex PCR reads. Of nearly 400,000 distinct CDR3 sequences in the sample, around 17% were seen once. Sequencing input: peripheral blood. These receptors all come from a woman in her late teens or twenties with Graves' ophthalmopathy. Each CDR3 is given with its conserved first and last residue. A D gene is named only where the DNA matches it firmly.

CASSVSRVNTEAFF | NA | TRBJ1-1 | TRBV5-1
CAWSVAGAGQETQYF | TRBD2 | TRBJ2-5 | TRBV30
CASSEASASSLYEQYF | NA | TRBJ2-7 | TRBV6-2/TRBV6-3
CASRLPIGTVYNSPLHF | TRBD1 | TRBJ1-6 | TRBV6-2/TRBV6-3
CASSRQGISYEQYF | TRBD1 | TRBJ2-7 | TRBV25-1
CSVEGTGDYEQYF | TRBD1 | TRBJ2-7 | TRBV29-1
CASSHTSDYNEQFF | NA | TRBJ2-1 | TRBV3-1
CASSPAIQPAGETQYF | NA | TRBJ2-5 | TRBV7-6
CASYRGGTRLSYEQYF | NA | TRBJ2-7 | TRBV6-1
CASSWELGTGELFF | NA | TRBJ2-2 | TRBV11-3
CASRWGHANTEAFF | NA | TRBJ1-1 | TRBV11-2
CASTNESVVPRGAFF | TRBD1 | TRBJ1-1 | TRBV19
CASRQGRDSLLGPNVLTF | NA | TRBJ2-6 | TRBV12-3/TRBV12-4
CASSDRPANYGYTF | NA | TRBJ1-2 | TRBV12-3/TRBV12-4
CASSPQLDEFVNQPQHF | NA | TRBJ1-5 | TRBV12-3/TRBV12-4
CAGSQDTYEQYF | NA | TRBJ2-7 | TRBV5-1